This T cell receptor beta chain was sequenced for a study of lymphopenia after photon versus proton radiotherapy (dated by TCRdb to between 2019 and 2020). The study in broad terms: In patients with gastrointestinal tumors who developed high-grade lymphopenia, the study compared the immunological effects of photon radiation therapy with those of proton radiation therapy. The cohort comprised approximately 21 patients with gastrointestinal tumors who received either photon or proton therapy and then developed lymphopenia. The study was designed to characterize how the impact on the immune system differs between the two radiation modalities.

General findings and caveats noted by the study authors: After the lymphocyte count nadir, oligoclonal expansion, especially of CD8+ Temra cells, was observed in photon-treated repertoires, and the drop in diversity was driven by this expansion. Across the cohort, a larger post-nadir drop in TCR diversity was inversely correlated with overall survival time among patients who died. The authors looked at the survival association only in patients who died, and they framed better survival with proton therapy as a possibility rather than a demonstrated result. During treatment, patients who received proton therapy stayed relatively stable, whereas patients who received photon therapy lost naive T cells and TCR diversity and gained effector/memory populations.

The CDR3 spans 14 residues, from the cysteine through the phenylalanine. CDR3 DNA is the only sequence kept; it has 42 bases, read in frame from the first base. CDR1 PRHDT and CDR2 FYEKMQ are derived from the germline V gene (reference sequence). V and J lose 9 bases and 1 base, and a span of 13 bases separates them. This clone was seen once. This receptor's antigen is unknown. Base qualities are not provided; no much larger clone lies one nucleotide away. Receptor libraries were prepared by the immunoSEQ multiplex PCR assay. Alongside multiparametric flow cytometry, deep sequencing of rearranged TCR beta loci was used to profile the T cell repertoires. TCRdb re-hosts the immuneACCESS table, in-frame sequences only. Its copies lack some clones; in the studies checked, an unresolved V gene accounts for under half of them, and the cause for the rest is not known. In all, the sample holds approximately 170,000 clones, and 70% to 90% of those were seen once. The ten largest clones add up to about 4.7% of the sample.

This material consisted of peripheral blood, taken from a patient treated with photon-based radiotherapy. Recombination joined TRBV13 with TRBJ2-1; a tentative D match to TRBD1 spans 5 bases. The sequence was obtained from a man aged 50-60 years with gastric cancer. The sequenced DNA: TGTGCCAGTACAGGAATACAATCCTACAATGAGCAGTTCTTC. Translated, it gives CASTGIQSYNEQFF.